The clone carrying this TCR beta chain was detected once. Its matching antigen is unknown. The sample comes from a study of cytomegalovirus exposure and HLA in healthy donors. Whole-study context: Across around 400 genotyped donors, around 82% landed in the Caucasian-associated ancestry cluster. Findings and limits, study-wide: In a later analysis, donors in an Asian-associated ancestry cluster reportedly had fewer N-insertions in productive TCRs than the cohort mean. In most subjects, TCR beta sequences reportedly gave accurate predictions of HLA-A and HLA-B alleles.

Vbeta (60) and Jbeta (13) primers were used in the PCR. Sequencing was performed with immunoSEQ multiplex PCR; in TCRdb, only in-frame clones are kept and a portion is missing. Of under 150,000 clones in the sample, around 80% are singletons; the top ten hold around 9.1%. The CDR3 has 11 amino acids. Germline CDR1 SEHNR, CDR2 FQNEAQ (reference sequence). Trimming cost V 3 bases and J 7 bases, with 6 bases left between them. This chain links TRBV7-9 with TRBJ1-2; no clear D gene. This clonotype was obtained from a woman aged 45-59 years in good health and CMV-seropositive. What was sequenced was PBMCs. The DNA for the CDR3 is TGTGCCAGCAGCTTTTCGTCTGGCTACACCTTC. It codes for CASSFSSGYTF.